Below, one T cell receptor (beta chain) is given with its context. This specimen comes from a study of blood T cell repertoires in COVID-19. Measured with immunoSEQ multiplex PCR; TCRdb has only the in-frame clones, and not every one. Of roughly 380,000 clones in the sample, approximately 89% were seen once. The CDR3 is 15 residues long. From germline, CDR1 is MNHNY and CDR2 SVGAGI (reference sequence). The ends lost 4 bases at V and 9 bases at J; junction bases unmatched: 11. Material for sequencing was peripheral blood. This TCR came from a woman in her thirties or forties with COVID-19, enrolled during active disease. V usage is TRBV6-6 and J usage is TRBJ2-4; 8 bases match TRBD1. The DNA for the CDR3 is TGTGCCAGCAGTTCCCACATGACAGGGGTCGGCATTCAGTACTTC. Amino acids: CASSSHMTGVGIQYF.